Sequencing of this TCR beta chain was carried out in a study of blood T cell repertoires in COVID-19. Study-wide background: Acute and convalescent COVID-19 specimens originated in the United States, Italy and Spain.

Original handling: From reference gene primer amplification, estimates of nucleated cell counts were derived. The repertoire was sequenced with immunoSEQ multiplex PCR; TCRdb's copy has only in-frame clones and lacks some. D and trimming come from the DNA, and the V and J calls and clone size come from that table. The table shows over 200,000 clones, with 88% occurring only once. V shed 5 bases, J shed 0 bases, and the junction held 7 bases outside the gene matches. CDR1 and CDR2 from the germline V gene are ENHRY and SYGVKD. This CDR3 is 16 amino acids long. The chain couples TRBV10-3 to TRBJ2-3, with 8 bases that match TRBD2. The source of this sequence is a man in his fifties or sixties who had recovered from COVID-19. The specimen was peripheral blood. Here the CDR3 reads CAISTGLGLSTDTQYF. The CDR3 nucleotides are TGTGCCATCAGTACGGGACTAGGGCTGAGCACAGATACGCAGTATTTT.